This T cell receptor (beta chain) appears in the sequencing data of a study of blood T cell repertoires in COVID-19. The wider study: Some COVID-19 samples were acute and others convalescent; all came from the United States, Italy and Spain. PBMCs, B-cell-depleted T cells, or T cells provided the cDNA or gDNA that made up the material.

Using immunoSEQ multiplex PCR, the repertoire was profiled, and TCRdb retains in-frame clones only, with some absent. The data show over 250,000 clones, approximately 83% seen once. The sequenced material came from peripheral blood. This sequence was found in a woman in her 70s with acute or convalescent COVID-19.

Written as DNA, the CDR3 is TGCGCCAGCAAGAGGGGTCGACAGGGGACGAACACCGGGGAGCTGTTTTTT. Translation: CASKRGRQGTNTGELFF. The chain recombines TRBV4-1 with TRBJ2-2; the match to TRBD1 covers 8 bases. The V gene's germline CDR1 is MGHRA and CDR2 YSYEKL. The CDR3 contains 17 residues. V lost 7 bases and J lost 0; bases outside the gene matches: 10.